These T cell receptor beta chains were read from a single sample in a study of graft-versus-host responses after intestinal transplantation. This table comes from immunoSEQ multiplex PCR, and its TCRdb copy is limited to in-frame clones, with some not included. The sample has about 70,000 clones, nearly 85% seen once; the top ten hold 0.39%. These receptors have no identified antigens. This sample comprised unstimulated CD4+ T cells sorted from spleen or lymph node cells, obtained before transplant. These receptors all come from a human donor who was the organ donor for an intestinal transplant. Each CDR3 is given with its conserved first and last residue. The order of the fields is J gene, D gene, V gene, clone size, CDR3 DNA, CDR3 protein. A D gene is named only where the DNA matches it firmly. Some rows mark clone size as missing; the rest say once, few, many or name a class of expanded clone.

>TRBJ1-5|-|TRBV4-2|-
TGTGCCAGCAGCCAAGATTTTCGCAGGGGCAATCAGCCCCAGCATTTT
CASSQDFRRGNQPQHF
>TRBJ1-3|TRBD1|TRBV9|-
TGTGCCAGCAGCACCGGGACAGGGCTTGGAAACACCATATATTTT
CASSTGTGLGNTIYF
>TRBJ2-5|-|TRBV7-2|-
TGTGCCAGCAGCCCCCGGGATAGCATGAAGGGGGTGGCCCAGTACTTC
CASSPRDSMKGVAQYF
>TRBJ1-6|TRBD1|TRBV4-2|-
TGTGCCAGCAGCCAAGATGGACAGGGTATTAATTCACCCCTCCACTTT
CASSQDGQGINSPLHF
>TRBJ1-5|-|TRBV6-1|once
TGTGCCAGCAGTCTTCGGGACAACCGCAATCAGCCCCAGCATTTT
CASSLRDNRNQPQHF
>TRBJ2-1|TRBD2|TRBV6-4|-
TGTGCCAGCAGTGACCGGGGAGCGGGGGGTTATGAGCAGTTCTTC
CASSDRGAGGYEQFF
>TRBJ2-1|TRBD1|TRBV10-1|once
TGCGCCAGCAGTGGTGACAGGGCCTCTAGCTCCTACAATGAGCAGTTCTTC
CASSGDRASSSYNEQFF
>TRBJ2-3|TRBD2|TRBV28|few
TGTGCCAGCAGTTTCGGGGGGGTGACAGATACGCAGTATTTT
CASSFGGVTDTQYF
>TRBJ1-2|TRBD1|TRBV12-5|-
TGTGCTAGTGGTTCGTCCGCGACAGGGTACGGCTACACCTTC
CASGSSATGYGYTF
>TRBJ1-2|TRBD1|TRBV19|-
TGTGCCAGTAGCGATACCGGGACAGCTTATGGCTACACCTTC
CASSDTGTAYGYTF
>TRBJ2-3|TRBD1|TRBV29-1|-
TGCAGCGTTGAGGGGACAGGGGCAACAGATACGCAGTATTTT
CSVEGTGATDTQYF
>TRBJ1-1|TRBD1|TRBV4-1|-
TGCGCCAGCAGCCAACTTTCTGCTGACAGGGCTGGAGCTTTCTTT
CASSQLSADRAGAFF
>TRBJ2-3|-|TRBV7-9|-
TGTGCCAGCAGCTTTTGGAGGGGTGTAGGCTCGGATACGCAGTATTTT
CASSFWRGVGSDTQYF
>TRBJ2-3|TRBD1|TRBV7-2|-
TGTGCCAGCAGCTTAGAAGGGGGCCGGCAAGATACGCAGTATTTT
CASSLEGGRQDTQYF
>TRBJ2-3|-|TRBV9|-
TGTGCCAGCAGCGCAAGAGAGACAGATACGCAGTATTTT
CASSARETDTQYF
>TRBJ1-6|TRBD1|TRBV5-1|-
TGCGCCAGCAGCTCCCAGGGACAGGGAGGAGGGTCACCCCTCCACTTT
CASSSQGQGGGSPLHF
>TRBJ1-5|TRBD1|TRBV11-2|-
TGTGCCAGCAGCCCCGAAACCGGGACAGGGGAGTCTAAGCCCCAGCATTTT
CASSPETGTGESKPQHF
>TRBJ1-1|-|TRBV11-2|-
TGTGCCAGCAGCTTAGACGGGACAGAAGCTTTCTTT
CASSLDGTEAFF
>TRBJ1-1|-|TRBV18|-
TGTGCCAGCTCACCTTCTAAGAACACTGAAGCTTTCTTT
CASSPSKNTEAFF
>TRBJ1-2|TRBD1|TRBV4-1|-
TGCGCCAGCAGCCAAGTATCCGGGACAGGGGCTAACTATGGCTACACCTTC
CASSQVSGTGANYGYTF
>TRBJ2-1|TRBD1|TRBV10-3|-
TGTGCCACCCTTGAGGGGGCCTCCTACAATGAGCAGTTCTTC
CATLEGASYNEQFF
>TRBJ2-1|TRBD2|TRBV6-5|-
TGTGCCAGCAGTTTGGGCGGGGGAACTTACAATGAGCAGTTCTTC
CASSLGGGTYNEQFF
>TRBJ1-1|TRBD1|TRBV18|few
TGTGCCAGCTCACCCACTACAGGGGTTTGGACTGAAGCTTTCTTT
CASSPTTGVWTEAFF
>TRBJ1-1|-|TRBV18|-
TGTGCCAGCTCACCGTTGAGGGACACTGAAGCTTTCTTT
CASSPLRDTEAFF
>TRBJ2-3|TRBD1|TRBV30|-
TGTGCCTGGAGCCCCCGACAGGGTTTCTCCACAGATACGCAGTATTTT
CAWSPRQGFSTDTQYF
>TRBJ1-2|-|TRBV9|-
TGTGCCAGCAGTGGAGGGGGGGCAGATGGCTACACCTTC
CASSGGGADGYTF
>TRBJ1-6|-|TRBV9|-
TGTGCCAGCAGCGCCACCGGGCGGGGAAATTCACCCCTCCACTTT
CASSATGRGNSPLHF
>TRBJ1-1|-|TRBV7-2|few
TGTGCCAGCAGCTTATCCAGGGATGTCGCTGAAGCTTTCTTT
CASSLSRDVAEAFF
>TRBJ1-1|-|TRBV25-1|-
TGTGCCAGCAGGAGTACTGGCGGGGAAGCTTTCTTT
CASRSTGGEAFF
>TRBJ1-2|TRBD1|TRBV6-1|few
TGTGCCAGCAGTGATTTTGCCGGGACAGGGGTAAATGGCTACACCTTC
CASSDFAGTGVNGYTF
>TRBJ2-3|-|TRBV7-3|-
TGTGCCAGCAGCTTAGGGGCGGATACGCAGTATTTT
CASSLGADTQYF
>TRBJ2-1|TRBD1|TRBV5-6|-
TGTGCCAGCAGCTTTGAGGGAGGACAGGGGGGTCAGTACAATGAGCAGTTCTTC
CASSFEGGQGGQYNEQFF